The TCR beta chain described here comes from a study of cytomegalovirus exposure and HLA in healthy donors. Findings and caveats of the study: Using a false discovery rate of 0.05, a later analysis showed that 16,000 or so TCR beta sequences were associated with HLA alleles. Specificity for CMV antigens was confirmed in vitro for three of the CMV-associated chains. A later analysis found most CMV-associated TCR beta chains apparently HLA-restricted.

The PCR was carried out with 60 Vbeta primers and 13 Jbeta primers. Sequencing was performed with immunoSEQ multiplex PCR; in TCRdb, only in-frame clones are kept and a portion is missing. Seen here are under 120,000 clones, 70% to 80% observed once, and the top ten hold about 5%. With regard to this clone: Its antigen is not identified.

V trimming: 4 bases; J trimming: 0 bases; junction bases outside the gene matches: 8. The CDR3 extends over 18 amino acids. Germline V lookup: CDR1 SGHRS, CDR2 YFSETQ. V usage is TRBV5-1 and J usage is TRBJ2-2; the match to TRBD2 covers 11 bases. The receptor's source is a female donor in good health and CMV-seropositive. The source material was PBMCs. The CDR3 protein is CASSSWGGLAANTGELFF. The DNA of the CDR3 is TGCGCCAGCAGCAGCTGGGGGGGACTAGCGGCGAACACCGGGGAGCTGTTTTTT.